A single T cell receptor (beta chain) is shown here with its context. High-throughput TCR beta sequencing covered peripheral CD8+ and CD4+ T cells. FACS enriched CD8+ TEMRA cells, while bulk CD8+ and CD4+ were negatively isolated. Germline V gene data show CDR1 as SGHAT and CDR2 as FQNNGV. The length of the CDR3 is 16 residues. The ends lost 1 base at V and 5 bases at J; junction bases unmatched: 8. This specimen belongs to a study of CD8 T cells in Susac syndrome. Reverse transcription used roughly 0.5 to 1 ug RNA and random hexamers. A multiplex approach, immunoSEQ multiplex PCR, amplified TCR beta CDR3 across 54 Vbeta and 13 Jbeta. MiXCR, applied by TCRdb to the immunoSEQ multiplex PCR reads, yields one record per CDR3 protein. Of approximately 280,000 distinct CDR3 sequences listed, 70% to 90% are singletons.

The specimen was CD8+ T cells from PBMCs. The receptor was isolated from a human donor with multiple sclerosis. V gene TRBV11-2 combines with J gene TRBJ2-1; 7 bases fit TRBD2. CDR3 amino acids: CASSLGLAGFDNEQFF. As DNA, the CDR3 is TGTGCCAGCAGCTTAGGCTTAGCGGGCTTCGACAATGAGCAGTTCTTC.